Presented here are 27 T cell receptor beta chains from one specimen sequenced in a study of blood T cell repertoires in COVID-19. The method was immunoSEQ multiplex PCR; TCRdb's version includes in-frame clones alone and lacks a portion of them. The data show approximately 250,000 clones, with roughly 85% seen just once and 4.5% to 5.5% held by the top ten. The specimen was peripheral blood. These receptors originate from a man in his fifties with COVID-19, enrolled during active disease.

The chain links TRBV4-2 to TRBJ2-1, with a tentative D call TRBD2 (6 bases). The length of the CDR3 is 15 residues. In germline, CDR1 is LGHNA, CDR2 YNFKEQ. V lost 0 bases to trimming and J lost 14 bases, with 20 bases between them. The CDR3 DNA follows: TGTGCCAGCAGCCAAGATACTGCTAGCGTCTTTTCTAAGTTCTTC. Translated, it gives CASSQDTASVFSKFF.

The chain carries TRBV7-9 and TRBJ1-5; 7 bases agree with TRBD1. The CDR3 runs 17 residues. Germline lookup yields CDR1 SEHNR and CDR2 FQNEAQ (reference sequence). V was clipped by 1 base and J by 1 base; unmatched bases: 7. The CDR3 loop is CASSLGGGGWSNQPQHF. CDR3 DNA: TGTGCCAGCAGCTTAGGAGGAGGGGGCTGGAGCAATCAGCCCCAGCATTTT.

The genes are TRBV10-3 and TRBJ2-5, with 8 positions matching TRBD2. Germline CDR1 reads ENHRY; CDR2 reads SYGVKD. The CDR3 totals 13 residues. The ends lost 7 bases at V and 5 bases at J; junction bases unmatched: 6. As DNA, the CDR3 is TGTGCCATCATGGCGGGGGGAGGGGAGACCCAGTACTTC. This translates into CAIMAGGGETQYF.

This clone was picked up a small number of times. This sequence joins TRBV6-1 and TRBJ1-1, with a tentative D call TRBD1 (5 bases). This CDR3 region has 14 residues. From germline, CDR1 is MNHNS and CDR2 SASEGT. V was shortened by 1 base and J by 4 bases, with 10 bases between the two germline ends. The CDR3 protein is CASSEGWQGTEAFF. The DNA of the CDR3 is TGTGCCAGCAGTGAAGGCTGGCAGGGCACTGAAGCTTTCTTT.

A single count supports this clone. The rearrangement uses TRBV9 and TRBJ1-2; D unclear. The CDR3 runs 13 residues. Germline-derived CDR1 and CDR2 are SGDLS and YYNGEE. Trimming removed 1 base from V and 2 bases from J, with 6 bases in between. CDR3 protein: CASSVRGNYGYTF. CDR3 nucleotide sequence: TGTGCCAGCAGCGTAAGAGGGAACTATGGCTACACCTTC. The variable domain in full, completed from reference TRBV9 and TRBJ1-2, reads DSGVTQTPKHLITATGQRVTLRCSPRSGDLSVYWYQQSLDQGLQFLIQYYNGEERAKGNILERFSAQQFPDLHSELNLSSLELGDSALYFCASSVRGNYGYTFGSGTRLTVV.

The chain employs TRBV18 and TRBJ1-1; perhaps TRBD1 as D (6 bases). Germline CDR1 reads KGHSH; CDR2 reads LQKENI. The germline V and J ends were trimmed by 6 bases and 2 bases, with 22 bases remaining between them. The CDR3 length is 17 residues. CDR3 sequence reads: CASSPLGGGMDNTEAFF. The DNA for the CDR3 is TGTGCCAGCTCCCCCCTTGGGGGGGGCATGGATAACACTGAAGCTTTCTTT.

The CDR3 sequence is CADKSIQGFGNEQFF. CDR3 sequence (DNA): TGTGCCGACAAATCAATACAGGGGTTTGGCAATGAGCAGTTCTTC. The chain uses TRBV25-1 and TRBJ2-1, with 7 bases fitting TRBD1. Trimming at V came to 11 bases and at J to 6 bases, leaving 16 bases not matched to a gene. Germline V gene sequence: CDR1 MGHDK, CDR2 SYGVNS. CDR3 length: 15 amino acids.

The chain carries TRBV4-3 and TRBJ1-2; TRBD1 might be the D (6 bases). Germline V gene data show CDR1 as LGHNA and CDR2 as YSLEER. CDR3 length: 12 amino acids. Trimming removed 1 base at V and 8 bases at J, with 8 bases between. The CDR3 DNA follows: TGCGCCAGCAGCCAAGGGCAGGGGGGCTACACCTTC. As protein: CASSQGQGGYTF.

This sequence joins TRBV11-3 and TRBJ2-3, with a weak D call TRBD2 (5 bases). CDR1 and CDR2 from the germline V gene are SGHNT and YENEEA. This CDR3 comprises 13 residues. With 4 bases removed from V and 4 bases from J, the gap between germline ends came to 9 bases. CDR3 bases: TGTGCCAGCAGCTCGCCCGGGGCAGATACGCAGTATTTT. Amino acids: CASSSPGADTQYF.

The sample holds a few counts of this clone. The genes are TRBV6-5 and TRBJ2-1; 12 bases agree with TRBD2. Trimming cost V 6 bases and J 9 bases; bases outside gene matches: 3. The CDR3 sequence is 13 residues long. CDR1 is MNHEY and CDR2 is SVGAGI in the germline V gene. CDR3 sequence: CASRTLAGGEQFF. The CDR3, as DNA: TGTGCCAGCAGGACACTAGCGGGGGGTGAGCAGTTCTTC.

J is TRBJ1-2 and V is TRBV5-1, with 7 bases lining up with TRBD1. Germline lookup yields CDR1 SGHRS and CDR2 YFSETQ. V dropped 4 bases and J dropped 3; count of bases not matched to a gene: 3. This CDR3 is 13 amino acids long. CDR3 loop: CASSQTGYYGYTF. CDR3 nucleotides: TGCGCCAGCAGCCAGACAGGGTACTATGGCTACACCTTC.

The gene calls are TRBV27 and TRBJ2-7; the match to TRBD2 covers 10 bases. The CDR3 totals 15 residues. Looked up from germline, CDR1 is MNHEY and CDR2 is SMNVEV (reference sequence). V gave up 5 bases and J gave up 4 bases; unmatched junction bases: 8. The CDR3 protein is CASSPIAGGMYEQYF. The CDR3 DNA is TGTGCCAGCAGTCCCATAGCGGGGGGCATGTACGAGCAGTACTTC.

This clone occurred a few times. The chain recombines TRBV30 with TRBJ1-6, with D perhaps matching TRBD1 (5 bases). The germline V gene encodes CDR1 GTSNPN and CDR2 SVGIG (reference sequence). Trimming pared 1 base from V and 11 bases from J, leaving 15 bases between. The CDR3 covers 14 residues. The CDR3 sequence is CAWSEQGGAPPLHF. The CDR3 bases are TGTGCCTGGAGTGAGCAGGGAGGGGCACCACCCCTCCACTTT.

CDR3 nucleotides: TGTGCCAGCAGTTTCAGGGTTGGCAATGAGCAGTTCTTC. Its translation: CASSFRVGNEQFF. The chain carries TRBV27 and TRBJ2-1; the D gene is possibly TRBD1 (5 bases). Germline V lookup: CDR1 MNHEY, CDR2 SMNVEV (reference sequence). V was trimmed by 3 bases and J by 6 bases, leaving 9 bases between them. The CDR3 length is 13 residues.

The chain joins TRBV5-6 to TRBJ1-2, with 7 bases that match TRBD1. Germline CDR1 is SGHDT and CDR2 is YYEEEE. V lost 4 bases to trimming and J lost 8 bases; unmatched junction nucleotides: 5. The CDR3 is made up of 12 amino acids. The CDR3 nucleotides are TGTGCCAGCAGCCCGGGACAGAGGGGCTACACCTTC. Its protein product is CASSPGQRGYTF.

The V call is TRBV15, the J call TRBJ1-6; a weak D match, TRBD1 (5 bases). V was trimmed by 0 bases and J by 8 bases, leaving 8 bases between them. The CDR3 is 14 residues long. Germline CDR1 and CDR2: LNHNV and YYDKDF (reference sequence). CDR3 amino acids: CATSRDIRDSPLHF. In nucleotides, the CDR3 is TGTGCCACCAGCAGAGATATCAGGGATTCACCCCTCCACTTT.

The chain recombines TRBV7-8 with TRBJ2-2; D is perhaps TRBD1 (6 bases). The ends were cut back, 3 bases at V and 5 bases at J, with 16 bases in the middle. This CDR3 contains 16 residues. The germline V gene has CDR1 SGHVS and CDR2 FQNEAQ. CDR3 sequence (DNA): TGTGCCAGCAGCTTCCAACAGGGTTCAGGGACCGGGGAGCTGTTTTTT. Its protein product is CASSFQQGSGTGELFF.

The chain combines TRBV18 with TRBJ2-7; 7 bases line up with TRBD1. This CDR3 has 15 residues. V was clipped by 4 bases and J by 6 bases; unmatched bases: 12. CDR1 and CDR2 (germline): KGHSH, LQKENI. In DNA, the CDR3 is TGTGCCAGCTCACTAGCCCTGACAGGGATGGCCGAGCAGTACTTC. This codes for CASSLALTGMAEQYF.

V is TRBV2 and J is TRBJ2-7; TRBD1 is a possible D gene (6 bases). The CDR3 loop spans 15 amino acids. Germline lookup yields CDR1 SNHLY and CDR2 FYNNEI. V was clipped by 3 bases and J by 1 base, with 13 bases between them. The CDR3 region is CASSESGDVSYEQYF. The CDR3 DNA is TGTGCCAGCAGTGAGTCAGGGGACGTGTCCTACGAGCAGTACTTC.

The chain joins TRBV5-8 to TRBJ1-5, with D perhaps matching TRBD1 (5 bases). This CDR3 region has 17 residues. V dropped 7 bases and J dropped 9 bases, with 29 bases sitting between them. Germline-derived CDR1 and CDR2 are SGHTS and YDEGEE. CDR3 region: CASSPGRVRTLNGPQHF. CDR3 coding DNA: TGTGCCAGCTCCCCAGGGCGTGTACGGACGCTCAATGGGCCCCAGCATTTT.

Details on this clone: Other DNA sequences in this sample translate to the same CDR3. The J gene is TRBJ2-5, the V gene TRBV5-1; 7 bases are shared with TRBD1. The CDR3 extends over 14 amino acids. V lost 3 bases to trimming and J lost 5 bases; unmatched junction nucleotides: 7. Germline assignment: CDR1 SGHRS and CDR2 YFSETQ. The CDR3 nucleotides are TGCGCCAGCAGCTCAGGGACAGCCAGGGAGACCCAGTACTTC. It is translated as CASSSGTARETQYF.

The chain links TRBV9 to TRBJ2-2, with 9 bases that match TRBD1. The germline gives CDR1 SGDLS, CDR2 YYNGEE. The CDR3 is made up of 15 amino acids. The V gene end was trimmed by 0 bases and the J gene end by 6 bases; junction bases not matched to a gene: 3. This CDR3 is CASSVEWTGAGELFF. CDR3 sequence (DNA): TGTGCCAGCAGCGTAGAATGGACAGGGGCCGGGGAGCTGTTTTTT.

The rearrangement uses TRBV3-1 (or the pseudogene TRBV3-2) and TRBJ2-3; D perhaps matches TRBD2 (5 bases). The CDR3 extends over 14 amino acids. Germline loops: CDR1 LGHDT, CDR2 YNNKEL (reference sequence). V was cut by 1 base and J by 0 bases, with 5 bases left in between. This chain's CDR3 is CASSQGTSTDTQYF. The CDR3 DNA sequence: TGTGCCAGCAGCCAAGGGACTAGCACAGATACGCAGTATTTT.

This sequence joins TRBV27 and TRBJ1-6; TRBD1 matches at 7 bases. The V segment lost 0 bases and the J segment 10 bases; nucleotides outside the gene matches: 6. CDR1 MNHEY and CDR2 SMNVEV come from the germline V gene (reference sequence). This CDR3 has 15 amino acids. Here the CDR3 DNA reads TGTGCCAGCAGTTTATCGGCAGGGGGTTTATCACCCCTCCACTTT. This gives the protein CASSLSAGGLSPLHF.

The chain recombines TRBV27 with TRBJ2-3; possibly TRBD1 for D (6 bases). CDR3 length equals 14 residues. The germline gives CDR1 MNHEY, CDR2 SMNVEV (reference sequence). The V gene lost 6 bases and the J gene lost 2 bases, with 12 bases spanning the gap. The CDR3 nucleotides read TGTGCCAGCAGGACGGACAGAATCACAGATACGCAGTATTTT. The encoded protein is CASRTDRITDTQYF.

The chain couples TRBV21-1 to TRBJ1-5. TRBV21-1 is tagged as a pseudogene. The CDR3 has 16 residues. The CDR3 reads CASSKDEAHSNQPQHF. CDR3 coding DNA: TGTGCCAGCAGCAAAGACGAGGCACATAGCAATCAGCCCCAGCATTTT.

The chain links TRBV11-2 to TRBJ1-5; 7 positions agree with TRBD1. Trimming removed 4 bases from V and 8 bases from J; junction bases left unmatched: 5. Germline-derived CDR1 and CDR2 are SGHAT and FQNNGV. CDR3 length: 13 residues. The CDR3 sequence: CASSSTGEEPQHF. The CDR3 nucleotides are TGTGCCAGCAGCTCCACAGGGGAGGAGCCCCAGCATTTT.